Described below is a single T cell receptor (beta chain) sequence and its context. As originally analysed: Estimates of nucleated cell counts were drawn from the amplification of reference gene primers. Libraries were prepared by immunoSEQ multiplex PCR; TCRdb keeps only in-frame clonotypes and omits some of them. That table gives V, J and clone size, and the DNA gave D and trimming. The data hold 120,000 or so clones, with about four fifths observed a single time. The sample belongs to a study of blood T cell repertoires in COVID-19. Study-wide background: COVID-19 samples collected from the United States, Italy and Spain covered acute and convalescent phases. PBMCs, B-cell-depleted T cells, or T cells provided the cDNA or gDNA that made up the material.

Germline assignment: CDR1 MNHNY and CDR2 SVGAGI (reference sequence). This CDR3 spans 19 amino acids. The trim removed 5 bases at V and 4 bases at J, leaving 16 bases unmatched. The sample taken for sequencing was peripheral blood. The chain employs TRBV6-6 and TRBJ2-3; 12 bases are shared with TRBD2. This receptor was obtained from a man aged 55 to 70 with acute or convalescent COVID-19. The CDR3: CASSRTPTSSGRAADTQYF. CDR3 coding DNA: TGTGCCAGCAGTCGTACTCCCACTTCTAGCGGGAGGGCCGCAGATACGCAGTATTTT.